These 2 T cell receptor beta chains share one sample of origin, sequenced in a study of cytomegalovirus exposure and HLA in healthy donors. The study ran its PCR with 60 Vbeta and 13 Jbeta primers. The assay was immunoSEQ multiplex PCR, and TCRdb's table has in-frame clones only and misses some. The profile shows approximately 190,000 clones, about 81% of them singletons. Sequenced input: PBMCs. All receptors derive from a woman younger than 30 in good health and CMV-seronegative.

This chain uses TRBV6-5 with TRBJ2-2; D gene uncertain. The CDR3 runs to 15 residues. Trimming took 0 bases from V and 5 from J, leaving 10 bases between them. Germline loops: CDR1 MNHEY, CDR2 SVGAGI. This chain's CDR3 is CASSYSNSRTGELFF. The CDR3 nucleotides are TGTGCCAGCAGTTACTCGAATAGCCGGACCGGGGAGCTGTTTTTT.

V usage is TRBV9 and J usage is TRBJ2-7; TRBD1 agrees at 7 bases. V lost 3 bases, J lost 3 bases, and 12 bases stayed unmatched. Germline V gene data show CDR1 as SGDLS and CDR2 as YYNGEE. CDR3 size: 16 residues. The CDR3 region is CASSERGGDRFYEQYF. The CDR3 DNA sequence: TGTGCCAGCAGCGAGAGGGGTGGGGACAGATTCTACGAGCAGTACTTC.